This is a list of T cell receptor beta chains from one sample in a study of cytomegalovirus exposure and HLA in healthy donors. Repertoires were generated with immunoSEQ multiplex PCR, while TCRdb's copy carries only in-frame clones and drops some. The repertoire table contains 75,000 to 90,000 clones. Sequenced input: PBMCs. The source of these receptors is a woman between 55 and 75 years old in good health and CMV-seronegative. Each CDR3 is given with its conserved first and last residue. Each record gives: D gene, V gene, J gene, CDR3 DNA, CDR3 protein. The D gene is left open where the match is weak.

D gene: -
V gene: TRBV30
J gene: TRBJ1-1
CDR3 DNA: TGTGCCTGGATTTATGGCCTGAACACTGAAGCTTTCTTT
CDR3 protein: CAWIYGLNTEAFF

D gene: TRBD2
V gene: TRBV6-5
J gene: TRBJ2-7
CDR3 DNA: TGTGCCAGCAGTTACGCCGGGCTAGCGGGCTACGAGCAGTACTTC
CDR3 protein: CASSYAGLAGYEQYF

D gene: TRBD1
V gene: TRBV6-6
J gene: TRBJ1-1
CDR3 DNA: TGTGCCAGTTCCGGGACAGGGGGCACTGAAGCTTTCTTT
CDR3 protein: CASSGTGGTEAFF

D gene: -
V gene: TRBV4-1
J gene: TRBJ1-2
CDR3 DNA: TGCGCCAGCAGCCAAGATTTGTCGACAGGAACCCATGGCTACACCTTC
CDR3 protein: CASSQDLSTGTHGYTF

D gene: -
V gene: TRBV14
J gene: TRBJ2-2
CDR3 DNA: TGTGCCAGCAGCCAAGACGCAGAAGGGGTCGGGAGAGTATTGACCGGGGAGCTGTTTTTT
CDR3 protein: CASSQDAEGVGRVLTGELFF

D gene: TRBD1
V gene: TRBV28
J gene: TRBJ2-4
CDR3 DNA: TGTGCCAGCAGTTGGGGGACAGGGGGTTCGTGGGCCAAAAACATTCAGTACTTC
CDR3 protein: CASSWGTGGSWAKNIQYF

D gene: -
V gene: TRBV30
J gene: TRBJ1-2
CDR3 DNA: TGTGCCTGGAGTGTAGGGAGCACTTTTGGCTACACCTTC
CDR3 protein: CAWSVGSTFGYTF

D gene: -
V gene: TRBV6-6
J gene: TRBJ2-3
CDR3 DNA: TGTGCCAGCAGTTACGTCGCCGGGAGCACAGATACGCAGTATTTT
CDR3 protein: CASSYVAGSTDTQYF

D gene: -
V gene: TRBV10-3
J gene: TRBJ2-3
CDR3 DNA: TGTGCCATCAGTGATGAGTATACGCAGTATTTT
CDR3 protein: CAISDEYTQYF

D gene: TRBD1
V gene: TRBV6-1
J gene: TRBJ2-7
CDR3 DNA: TGTGCCATATCCGGGACAGGGGGCCCCTACGAGCAGTACTTC
CDR3 protein: CAISGTGGPYEQYF

D gene: TRBD1
V gene: TRBV27
J gene: TRBJ2-7
CDR3 DNA: TGTGCCAGCACCCCAGACAGGGACGCCTACGAGCAGTACTTC
CDR3 protein: CASTPDRDAYEQYF

D gene: TRBD1
V gene: TRBV7-9
J gene: TRBJ1-4
CDR3 DNA: TGTGCCAGCAGCCCCAAAAGGGGACAGGGGGGAGCTAATGAAAAACTGTTTTTT
CDR3 protein: CASSPKRGQGGANEKLFF

D gene: TRBD1
V gene: TRBV28
J gene: TRBJ2-3
CDR3 DNA: TGTGCCATCAAGGACAGGCCTCTGGCAGATACGCAGTATTTT
CDR3 protein: CAIKDRPLADTQYF

D gene: TRBD2
V gene: TRBV6-5
J gene: TRBJ2-7
CDR3 DNA: TGTGCCAGCAGTTATCCCGGGACTAGTCCCGAGCAGTACTTC
CDR3 protein: CASSYPGTSPEQYF

D gene: TRBD2
V gene: TRBV5-4
J gene: TRBJ2-4
CDR3 DNA: TGTGCCAGCAGCCCCGGTGGAGCGGGAGATAGGAACATTCAGTACTTC
CDR3 protein: CASSPGGAGDRNIQYF

D gene: -
V gene: TRBV5-6
J gene: TRBJ2-7
CDR3 DNA: TGTGCCAGCAGCCGGACGGAGACAGTGTACTCCTACGAGCAGTACTTC
CDR3 protein: CASSRTETVYSYEQYF

D gene: TRBD1
V gene: TRBV9
J gene: TRBJ1-4
CDR3 DNA: TGTGCCAGCAGCGTTGGGACAGACCTCCTTAATGAAAAGCTGTTTTTT
CDR3 protein: CASSVGTDLLNEKLFF

D gene: TRBD2
V gene: TRBV7-3
J gene: TRBJ2-7
CDR3 DNA: TGTGCCAGCAGCCCACTAGCGGGAGGGCCCTACGAGCAGTACTTC
CDR3 protein: CASSPLAGGPYEQYF

D gene: -
V gene: TRBV29-1
J gene: TRBJ2-7
CDR3 DNA: TGCAGCGTGAAAGGATATACGGGTGGCGAGCAGTACTTC
CDR3 protein: CSVKGYTGGEQYF

D gene: TRBD1
V gene: TRBV2
J gene: TRBJ1-1
CDR3 DNA: TGTGCCAGCAACCCAGGGGGCGTTCGGGAAGCTTTCTTT
CDR3 protein: CASNPGGVREAFF

D gene: -
V gene: TRBV6-5
J gene: TRBJ1-5
CDR3 DNA: TGTGCCAGCAGTTACTCGGGCTATAGCAATCAGCCCCAGCATTTT
CDR3 protein: CASSYSGYSNQPQHF

D gene: TRBD1
V gene: TRBV30
J gene: TRBJ1-4
CDR3 DNA: TGTGCCGCCGGACAGGGGGACGAAAAACTGTTTTTT
CDR3 protein: CAAGQGDEKLFF

D gene: TRBD2
V gene: TRBV27
J gene: TRBJ2-1
CDR3 DNA: TGTGCCAGCAGTTTATCGACGGGACTAGATCGAAATGAGCAGTTCTTC
CDR3 protein: CASSLSTGLDRNEQFF

D gene: TRBD1
V gene: TRBV10-3
J gene: TRBJ2-1
CDR3 DNA: TGTGCCATCAGTGGCTGGGACAGGGGGTATGAGCAGTTCTTC
CDR3 protein: CAISGWDRGYEQFF

D gene: TRBD1
V gene: TRBV2
J gene: TRBJ1-6
CDR3 DNA: TGTGCCAGCAGGGCCGGACAGGGATGGTCACCCCTCCACTTT
CDR3 protein: CASRAGQGWSPLHF